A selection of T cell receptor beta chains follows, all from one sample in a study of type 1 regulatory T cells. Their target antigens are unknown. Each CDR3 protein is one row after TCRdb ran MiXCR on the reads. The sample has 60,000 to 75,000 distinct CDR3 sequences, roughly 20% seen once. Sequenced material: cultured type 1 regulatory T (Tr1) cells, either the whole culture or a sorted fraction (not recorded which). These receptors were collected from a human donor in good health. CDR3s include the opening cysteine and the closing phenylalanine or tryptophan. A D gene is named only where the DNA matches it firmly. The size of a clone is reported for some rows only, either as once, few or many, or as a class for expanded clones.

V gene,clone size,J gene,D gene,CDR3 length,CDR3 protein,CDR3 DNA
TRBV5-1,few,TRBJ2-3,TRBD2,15,CASSDQRGSGDTQYF,TGCGCCAGCAGTGATCAGCGGGGGAGCGGAGATACGCAGTATTTT
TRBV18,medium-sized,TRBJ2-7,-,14,CASSPSASSYEQYF,TGTGCCAGCTCACCCTCGGCGTCCTCCTACGAGCAGTACTTC
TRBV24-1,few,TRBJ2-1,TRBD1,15,CATLRQGERYNEQFF,TGTGCCACCCTACGACAGGGAGAGAGATACAATGAGCAGTTCTTC
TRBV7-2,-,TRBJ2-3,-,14,CASSLGSRTDTQYF,TGTGCCAGCAGCCTGGGCAGCCGCACAGATACGCAGTATTTT
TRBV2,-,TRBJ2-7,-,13,CASTPGQMDEQYF,TGTGCCAGCACCCCGGGACAAATGGACGAGCAGTACTTC
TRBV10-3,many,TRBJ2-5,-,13,CAISEVAEETQYF,TGTGCCATCAGTGAGGTAGCAGAAGAGACCCAGTACTTC
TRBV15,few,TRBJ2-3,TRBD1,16,CATSGALGQGLDTQYF,TGTGCCACCAGCGGCGCCCTGGGACAGGGGTTGGATACGCAGTATTTT
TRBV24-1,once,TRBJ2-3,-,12,CATSDFMDTQYF,TGTGCCACCAGTGATTTTATGGATACGCAGTATTTT
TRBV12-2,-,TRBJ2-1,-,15,CASRYTSGPAYEQFF,TGTGCAAGTCGCTACACTAGCGGCCCTGCCTACGAGCAGTTCTTC
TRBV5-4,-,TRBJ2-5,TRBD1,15,CASSSAQGAVETQYF,TGTGCCAGCAGCTCGGCACAGGGGGCGGTGGAGACCCAGTACTTC
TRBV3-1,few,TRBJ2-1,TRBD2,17,CASSQAISGSSGNEQFF,TGTGCCAGCAGCCAAGCGATTAGCGGGAGTTCCGGCAATGAGCAGTTCTTC
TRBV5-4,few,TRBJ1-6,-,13,CASSPGTNSPLHF,TGTGCCAGCAGCCCCGGGACTAATTCACCCCTCCACTTT
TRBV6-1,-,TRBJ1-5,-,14,CASSQSYSNQPQHF,TGTGCCAGCAGCCAAAGTTATAGCAATCAGCCCCAGCATTTT
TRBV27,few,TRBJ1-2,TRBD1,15,CASSFRDRGYYGYTF,TGTGCCAGCAGCTTCCGGGACAGGGGGTACTATGGCTACACCTTC
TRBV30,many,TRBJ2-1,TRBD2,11,CAWSTGTSKFF,TGTGCCTGGAGTACAGGGACTAGTAAGTTCTTC
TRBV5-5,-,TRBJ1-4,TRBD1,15,CASSQAGQGVEKLFF,TGTGCCAGCAGCCAAGCGGGACAGGGGGTTGAAAAACTGTTTTTT
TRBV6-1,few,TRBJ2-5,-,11,CASSEQETQYF,TGTGCCAGCAGTGAACAAGAGACCCAGTACTTC
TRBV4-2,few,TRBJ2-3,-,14,CASSQEATTDTQYF,TGTGCCAGCAGCCAAGAGGCTACCACAGATACGCAGTATTTT
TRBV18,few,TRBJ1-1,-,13,CASSQAGNTEAFF,TGTGCCAGCTCACAAGCGGGAAACACTGAAGCTTTCTTT
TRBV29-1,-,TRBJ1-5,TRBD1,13,CSVATRGNQPQHF,TGCAGCGTTGCCACCAGGGGGAATCAGCCCCAGCATTTT
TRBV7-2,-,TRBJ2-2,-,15,CASSVRQANTGELFF,TGTGCCAGCAGCGTTAGGCAGGCGAACACAGGGGAGCTGTTTTTT
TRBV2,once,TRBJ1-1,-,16,CASRVRGEGLNTEAFF,TGTGCCAGCAGGGTCAGGGGCGAAGGACTGAACACTGAAGCTTTCTTT
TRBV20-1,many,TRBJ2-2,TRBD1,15,CSAPQGARSTGELFF,TGCAGTGCTCCCCAGGGGGCAAGAAGCACCGGGGAGCTGTTTTTT
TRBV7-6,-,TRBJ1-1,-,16,CASSSDTGISRAEAFF,TGTGCCAGCAGCTCAGATACAGGGATTTCCCGGGCTGAAGCTTTCTTT
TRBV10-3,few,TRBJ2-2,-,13,CATSLEGTGELFF,TGTGCCACCTCACTGGAGGGGACCGGGGAGCTGTTTTTT
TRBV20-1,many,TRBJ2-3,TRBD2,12,CSAATSADTQYF,TGCAGTGCTGCTACTAGCGCAGATACGCAGTATTTT
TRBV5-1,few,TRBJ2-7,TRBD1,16,CASSLGTGKSSYEQYF,TGCGCCAGCAGCTTAGGGACAGGCAAAAGCTCCTACGAGCAGTACTTC
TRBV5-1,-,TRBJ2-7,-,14,CASSLDSPSYEQYF,TGCGCCAGCAGCTTGGACTCGCCTTCCTACGAGCAGTACTTC
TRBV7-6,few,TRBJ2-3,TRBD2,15,CASSSTAGEAHTQYF,TGTGCCAGCAGCTCAACAGCGGGAGAGGCGCATACGCAGTATTTT
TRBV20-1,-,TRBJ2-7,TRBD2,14,CSAREPSGSYEQYF,TGCAGTGCTAGAGAACCTAGCGGGAGTTACGAGCAGTACTTC
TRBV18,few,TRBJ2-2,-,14,CASSQGAFTGELFF,TGTGCCAGCTCACAAGGGGCGTTCACCGGGGAGCTGTTTTTT
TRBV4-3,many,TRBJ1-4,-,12,CASSHAGRGLFF,TGCGCCAGCAGCCATGCAGGGAGAGGACTGTTTTTT
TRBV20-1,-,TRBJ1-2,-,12,CSAVGKNYGYTF,TGCAGTGCCGTAGGAAAAAACTATGGCTACACCTTC
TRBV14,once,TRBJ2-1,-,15,CASSQHLGASHEQFF,TGTGCCAGCAGCCAGCATCTAGGAGCTTCACATGAGCAGTTCTTC
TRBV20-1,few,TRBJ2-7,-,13,CSAPHMSSYEQYF,TGCAGTGCTCCGCACATGAGCTCCTACGAGCAGTACTTC
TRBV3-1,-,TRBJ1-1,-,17,CASSQGGTSRMNTEAFF,TGTGCCAGCAGCCAAGGCGGGACAAGCCGCATGAACACTGAAGCTTTCTTT
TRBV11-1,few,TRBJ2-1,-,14,CASSLAGVVHEQFF,TGTGCCAGCAGCTTAGCCGGGGTCGTGCATGAGCAGTTCTTC
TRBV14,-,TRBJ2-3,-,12,CASSQDPYTQYF,TGTGCCAGCAGCCAAGATCCCTATACGCAGTATTTT
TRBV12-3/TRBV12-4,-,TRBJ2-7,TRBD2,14,CASSMTSGSYEQYF,TGTGCCAGCAGTATGACTAGCGGATCCTACGAGCAGTACTTC
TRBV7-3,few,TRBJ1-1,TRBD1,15,CASSSTGGRNTEAFF,TGTGCCAGCAGCTCGACAGGGGGCAGGAACACTGAAGCTTTCTTT
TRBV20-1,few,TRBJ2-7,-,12,CSAGGSSYEQYF,TGCAGTGCTGGGGGGAGCTCCTACGAGCAGTACTTC
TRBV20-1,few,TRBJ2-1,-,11,CSARGFNEQFF,TGCAGTGCTAGGGGTTTCAATGAGCAGTTCTTC
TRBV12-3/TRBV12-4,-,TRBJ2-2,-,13,CASSLQDGGELFF,TGTGCCAGCAGTTTGCAGGATGGGGGGGAGCTGTTTTTT
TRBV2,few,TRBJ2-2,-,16,CASSGGALTNTGELFF,TGTGCCAGCAGTGGGGGGGCCCTAACGAACACCGGGGAGCTGTTTTTT
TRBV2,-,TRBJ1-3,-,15,CASSEQLMSGNTTYF,TGTGCCAGCAGTGAACAGCTTATGTCTGGAAACACCACATATTTT
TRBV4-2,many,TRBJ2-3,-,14,CASSQLGSTDTQYF,TGTGCCAGCAGCCAGCTCGGGAGTACAGATACGCAGTATTTT
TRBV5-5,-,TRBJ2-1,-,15,CASTSGPFKDNEQFF,TGTGCCAGCACCTCTGGACCGTTTAAGGACAATGAGCAGTTCTTC
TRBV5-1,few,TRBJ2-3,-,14,CASSLGQETDTQYF,TGCGCCAGCAGCTTGGGGCAGGAAACAGATACGCAGTATTTT
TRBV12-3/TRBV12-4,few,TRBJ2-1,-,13,CASRETGRDEQFF,TGTGCCAGCAGGGAGACAGGCAGGGATGAGCAGTTCTTC
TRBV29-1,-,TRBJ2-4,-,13,CSAMEVPGGIQYF,TGCAGCGCCATGGAGGTCCCCGGGGGCATTCAGTACTTC
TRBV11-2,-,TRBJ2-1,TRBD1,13,CASSPGQPNEQFF,TGTGCCAGCAGCCCGGGACAGCCCAATGAGCAGTTCTTC
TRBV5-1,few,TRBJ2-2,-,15,CASSLGSSDTGELFF,TGCGCCAGCAGCTTGGGGTCTTCGGACACCGGGGAGCTGTTTTTT
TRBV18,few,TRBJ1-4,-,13,CASSSATNEKLFF,TGTGCCAGCTCATCCGCAACTAATGAAAAACTGTTTTTT
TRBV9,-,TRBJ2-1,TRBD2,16,CASSVTAGGALNEQFF,TGTGCCAGCAGCGTAACGGCGGGAGGTGCCCTCAATGAGCAGTTCTTC
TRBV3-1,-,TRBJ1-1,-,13,CASSQLMNTEAFF,TGTGCCAGCAGCCAACTAATGAACACTGAAGCTTTCTTT
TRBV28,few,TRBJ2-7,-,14,CASSRHTGPYEQYF,TGTGCCAGCAGCCGACATACAGGGCCCTACGAGCAGTACTTC
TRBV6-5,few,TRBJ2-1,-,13,CASREPAGTEQFF,TGTGCCAGCAGAGAACCTGCTGGGACTGAGCAGTTCTTC
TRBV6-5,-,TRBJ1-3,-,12,CASVGSGNTIYF,TGTGCCAGCGTCGGGTCGGGGAACACCATATATTTT
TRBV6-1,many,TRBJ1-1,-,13,CASMKQLNTEAFF,TGTGCCAGCATGAAACAACTTAACACTGAAGCTTTCTTT